Sequencing of this T cell receptor (beta chain) was carried out in a study of low-dose radiotherapy and immunotherapy resistance in tumors. The CDR3 has 15 amino acids. V was clipped by 3 bases and J by 8 bases, with 17 bases between them. Germline V gene data show CDR1 as MDHEN and CDR2 as SYDVKM. Covering alpha and beta chains, TRAV- and TRBV-specific primers were used for the first-strand cDNA. Using a constant-region primer together with a V-primer adapter, TCRs were subjected to 20 to 25 PCR cycles of amplification. TCRdb re-called the reads with MiXCR, one entry per CDR3 protein. The sample lists approximately 11,000 distinct CDR3 sequences, 40% to 65% occurring once.

The chain employs TRBV28 and TRBJ2-1, with a weak D call TRBD2 (6 bases). This TCR was sampled from a human donor with advanced metastatic prostate, ovarian, gallbladder or colorectal cancer (not recorded which). This table probably holds off-target reads from a library built for another chain. CDR3 bases: TGTGCCAGCAGTTTTCAAGCGGGCCCAGCGGATGAGCAGTTCTTC. This sequence encodes CASSFQAGPADEQFF.